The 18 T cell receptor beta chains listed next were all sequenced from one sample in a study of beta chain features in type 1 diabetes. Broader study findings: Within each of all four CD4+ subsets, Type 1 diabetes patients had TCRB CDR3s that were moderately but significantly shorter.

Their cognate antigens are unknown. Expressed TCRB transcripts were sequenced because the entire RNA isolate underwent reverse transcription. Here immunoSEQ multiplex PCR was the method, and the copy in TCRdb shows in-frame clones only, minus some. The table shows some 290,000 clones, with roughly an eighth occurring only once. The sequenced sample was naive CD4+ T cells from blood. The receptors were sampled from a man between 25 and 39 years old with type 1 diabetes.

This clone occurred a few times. The CDR3 protein is CASSYRDSSYEQYF. The CDR3 DNA is TGTGCCAGCAGCTACCGGGACAGCTCCTACGAGCAGTACTTC. This sequence joins TRBV7-2 and TRBJ2-7; 7 nucleotides match TRBD1. After removal of 4 bases from V and 0 bases from J, the junction contained 3 bases not matched to a gene. Germline V gene data show CDR1 as SGHTA and CDR2 as FQGNSA. The CDR3 consists of 14 residues. The variable domain in full, completed from reference TRBV7-2 and TRBJ2-7, reads GAGVSQSPSNKVTEKGKDVELRCDPISGHTALYWYRQSLGQGLEFLIYFQGNSAPDKSGLPSDRFSAERTGGSVSTLTIQRTQQEDSAVYLCASSYRDSSYEQYFGPGTRLTVT.

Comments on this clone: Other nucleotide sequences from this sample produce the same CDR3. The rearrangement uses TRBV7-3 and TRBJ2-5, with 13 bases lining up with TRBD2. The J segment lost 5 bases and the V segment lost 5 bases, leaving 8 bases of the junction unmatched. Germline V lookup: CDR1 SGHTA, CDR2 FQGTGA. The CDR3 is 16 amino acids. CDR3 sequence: CASSPTSGRAGETQYF. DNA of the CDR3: TGTGCCAGCAGCCCTACTAGCGGGAGGGCCGGGGAGACCCAGTACTTC.

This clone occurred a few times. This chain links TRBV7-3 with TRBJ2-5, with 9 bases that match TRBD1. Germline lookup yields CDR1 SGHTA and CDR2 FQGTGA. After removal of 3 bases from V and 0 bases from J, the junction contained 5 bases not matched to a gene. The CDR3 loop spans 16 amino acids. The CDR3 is CASSLGQGFDQETQYF. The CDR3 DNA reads TGTGCCAGCAGCTTGGGACAGGGATTTGACCAAGAGACCCAGTACTTC. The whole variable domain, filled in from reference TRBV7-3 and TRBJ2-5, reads GAGVSQTPSNKVTEKGKYVELRCDPISGHTALYWYRQSLGQGPEFLIYFQGTGAADDSGLPNDRFFAVRPEGSVSTLKIQRTERGDSAVYLCASSLGQGFDQETQYFGPGTRLLVL.

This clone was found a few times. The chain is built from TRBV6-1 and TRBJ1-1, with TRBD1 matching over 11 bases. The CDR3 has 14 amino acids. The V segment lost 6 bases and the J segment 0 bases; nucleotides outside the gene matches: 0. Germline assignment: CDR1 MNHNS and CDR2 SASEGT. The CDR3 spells CASRDRGLNTEAFF. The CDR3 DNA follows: TGTGCCAGCAGGGACAGGGGGCTGAACACTGAAGCTTTCTTT.

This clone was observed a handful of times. The CDR3 loop is CASSVGGHTDYTF. CDR3 DNA sequence: TGTGCCAGCAGCGTAGGCGGACACACAGATTACACCTTC. The V call is TRBV9, the J call TRBJ1-2; a weak D match, TRBD1 (5 bases). Germline CDR1 SGDLS, CDR2 YYNGEE. The CDR3 consists of 13 residues. V was trimmed by 0 bases and J by 11 bases, leaving 14 bases between them.

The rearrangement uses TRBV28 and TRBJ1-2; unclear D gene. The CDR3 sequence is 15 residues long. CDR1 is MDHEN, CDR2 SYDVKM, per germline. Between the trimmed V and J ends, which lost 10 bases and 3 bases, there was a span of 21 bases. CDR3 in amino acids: CATKLPGSNYYGYTF. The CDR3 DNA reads TGTGCCACAAAGCTCCCGGGATCCAATTACTATGGCTACACCTTC.

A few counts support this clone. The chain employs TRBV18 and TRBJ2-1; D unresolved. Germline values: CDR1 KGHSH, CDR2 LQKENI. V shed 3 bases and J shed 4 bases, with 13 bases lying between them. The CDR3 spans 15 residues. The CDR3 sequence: CASSPGRTGYNEQFF. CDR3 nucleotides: TGTGCCAGCTCACCGGGCCGAACCGGATACAATGAGCAGTTCTTC.

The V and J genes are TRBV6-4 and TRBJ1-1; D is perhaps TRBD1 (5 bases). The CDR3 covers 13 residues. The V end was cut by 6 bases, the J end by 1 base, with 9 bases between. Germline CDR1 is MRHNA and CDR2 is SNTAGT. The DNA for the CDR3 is TGTGCCAGCAGCGAACAGGAGAACACTGAAGCTTTCTTT. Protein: CASSEQENTEAFF.

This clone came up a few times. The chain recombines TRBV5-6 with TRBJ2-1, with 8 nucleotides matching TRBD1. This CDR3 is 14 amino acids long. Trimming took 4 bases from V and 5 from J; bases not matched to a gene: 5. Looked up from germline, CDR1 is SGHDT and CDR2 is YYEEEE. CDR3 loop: CASSGLDRDNEQFF. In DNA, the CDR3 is TGTGCCAGCAGCGGATTGGACAGGGACAATGAGCAGTTCTTC.

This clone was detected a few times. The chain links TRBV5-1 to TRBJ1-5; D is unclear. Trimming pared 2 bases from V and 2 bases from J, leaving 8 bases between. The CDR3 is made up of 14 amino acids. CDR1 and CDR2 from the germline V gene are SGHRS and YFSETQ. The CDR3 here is CASSFSQGNQPQHF. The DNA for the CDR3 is TGCGCCAGCAGCTTCAGCCAGGGCAATCAGCCCCAGCATTTT.

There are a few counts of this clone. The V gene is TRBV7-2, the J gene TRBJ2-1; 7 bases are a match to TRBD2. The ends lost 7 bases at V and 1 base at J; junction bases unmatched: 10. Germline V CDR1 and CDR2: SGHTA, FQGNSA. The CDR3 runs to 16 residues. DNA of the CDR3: TGTGCCAGCACCGTCAGCCCAGCGGGATCCTACAATGAGCAGTTCTTC. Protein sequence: CASTVSPAGSYNEQFF.

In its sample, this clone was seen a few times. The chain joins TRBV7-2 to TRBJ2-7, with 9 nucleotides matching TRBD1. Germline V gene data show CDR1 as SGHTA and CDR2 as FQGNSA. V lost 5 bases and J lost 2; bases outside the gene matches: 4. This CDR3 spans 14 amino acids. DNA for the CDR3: TGTGCCAGCAGCGCGGACAGGGGAGCCTACGAGCAGTACTTC. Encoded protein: CASSADRGAYEQYF. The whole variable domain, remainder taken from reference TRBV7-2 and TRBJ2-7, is GAGVSQSPSNKVTEKGKDVELRCDPISGHTALYWYRQSLGQGLEFLIYFQGNSAPDKSGLPSDRFSAERTGGSVSTLTIQRTQQEDSAVYLCASSADRGAYEQYFGPGTRLTVT.

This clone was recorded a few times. As DNA, the CDR3 is TGTGCCAGCAGGGACAGGGAAAGAGGCATTCAGTACTTC. This encodes CASRDRERGIQYF. The chain is built from TRBV6-1 and TRBJ2-4; 8 nucleotides align to TRBD1. V shed 6 bases and J 9 bases; nucleotides not matched to a gene: 7. CDR1 and CDR2 (germline): MNHNS, SASEGT. CDR3 length equals 13 residues.

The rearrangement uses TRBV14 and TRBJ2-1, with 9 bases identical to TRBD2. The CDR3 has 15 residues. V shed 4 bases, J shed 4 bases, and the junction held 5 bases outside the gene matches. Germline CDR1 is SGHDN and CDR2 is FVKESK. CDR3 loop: CASSPLAGPYNEQFF. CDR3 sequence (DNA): TGTGCCAGCAGCCCGCTAGCGGGACCTTACAATGAGCAGTTCTTC.

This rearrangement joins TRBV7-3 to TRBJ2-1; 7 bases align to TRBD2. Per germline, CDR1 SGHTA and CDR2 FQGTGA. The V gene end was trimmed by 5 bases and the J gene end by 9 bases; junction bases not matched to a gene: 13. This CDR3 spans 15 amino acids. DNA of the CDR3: TGTGCCAGCAGCACTCAAGCGGGAACAATGGGTGAGCAGTTCTTC. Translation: CASSTQAGTMGEQFF.

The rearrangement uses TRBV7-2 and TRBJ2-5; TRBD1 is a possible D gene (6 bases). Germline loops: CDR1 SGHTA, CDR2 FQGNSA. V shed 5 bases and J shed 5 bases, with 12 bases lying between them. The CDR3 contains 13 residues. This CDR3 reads CASSVLRGETQYF. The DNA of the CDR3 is TGTGCCAGCAGCGTCCTAAGGGGGGAGACCCAGTACTTC. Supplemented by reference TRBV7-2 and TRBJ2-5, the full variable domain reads GAGVSQSPSNKVTEKGKDVELRCDPISGHTALYWYRQSLGQGLEFLIYFQGNSAPDKSGLPSDRFSAERTGGSVSTLTIQRTQQEDSAVYLCASSVLRGETQYFGPGTRLLVL.

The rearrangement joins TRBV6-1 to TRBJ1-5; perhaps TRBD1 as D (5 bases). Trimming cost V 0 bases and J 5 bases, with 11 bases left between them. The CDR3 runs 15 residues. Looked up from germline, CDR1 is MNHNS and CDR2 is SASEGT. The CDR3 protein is CASSEAGGPDQPQHF. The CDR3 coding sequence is TGTGCCAGCAGTGAAGCCGGGGGACCAGATCAGCCCCAGCATTTT.

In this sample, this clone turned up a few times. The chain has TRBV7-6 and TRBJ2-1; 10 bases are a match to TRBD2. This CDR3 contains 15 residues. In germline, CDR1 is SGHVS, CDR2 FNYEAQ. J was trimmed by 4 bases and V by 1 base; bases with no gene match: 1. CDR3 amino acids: CASSLGTSGYNEQFF. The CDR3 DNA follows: TGTGCCAGCAGCTTAGGGACTAGCGGTTACAATGAGCAGTTCTTC. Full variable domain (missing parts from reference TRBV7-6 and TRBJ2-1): GAGVSQSPRYKVTKRGQDVALRCDPISGHVSLYWYRQALGQGPEFLTYFNYEAQQDKSGLPNDRFSAERPEGSISTLTIQRTEQRDSAMYRCASSLGTSGYNEQFFGPGTRLTVL.